This TCR beta chain was sequenced during a study of cytomegalovirus exposure and HLA in healthy donors (dated by TCRdb to about 2017). In the study overall: According to an earlier analysis of 550 to 750 of the donors, about 180 million T cells yielded 90 million to 130 million unique TCR beta sequences and around 300 Gb of sequence data. Roughly 5 DR-DQ haplotypes were handled as single units for association and clustering, since linkage in the cohort was strong. Genome-wide SNP genotypes for about three fifths of the roughly 670 donors were used in a later genetic analysis, which treated that subset as a discovery cohort. The study profiled the T cell repertoires of 500 to 800 subjects by immunosequencing and related them to cytomegalovirus serostatus. Of the 350 to 400 genotyped donors, 65% to 90% fell in the genetic ancestry cluster associated with self-reported Caucasian donors. An early release that covered roughly 600 HLA-typed donors contained 250 to 350 gigabases of sequencing data and 75 million to 100 million unique TCR sequences. The later analysis used no new phenotypic data to find candidate immune exposures, relying instead on TCR beta sequences and their occurrence across donors. To predict cytomegalovirus infection status, the study brought together high-throughput TCR immunosequencing, statistical association of individual TCRs with disease status, and machine learning. The number of donors typed differed by locus, with about 629-630 for A, B, C, DRB1 and DQB1, 522 for DQA1, approximately 570 for DPA1, and around 460 for DPB1. Along with the approximately 700-subject first cohort, a separate validation cohort of over a hundred different subjects was used. The study was designed to test whether signatures of past pathogen exposure could be identified by cataloging public T cell receptors. In a later analysis, previously published TCR beta repertoires from about 670 donors were re-analyzed and high-resolution HLA genotyping was added so that TCR occurrence patterns could be studied. HLA typing included class I and class II loci at four-digit resolution. Among almost 400 genotyped donors of the cohort, an average of around 240,000 unique TCR beta nucleotide sequences were sequenced per donor, about a sixth of them non-productive. Donor age, sex, ethnicity and CMV serostatus were collected together with the repertoire data. All discovery cohort repertoires had been generated using a single sequencing platform. In an earlier analysis of several hundred of the donors, high-throughput TCR beta sequencing was used to judge whether each TCR beta V gene segment behaved as functional or pseudogenic.

The cohort was made up of 500 to 800 healthy bone marrow donors. At the time of sampling, every cohort member was nominally healthy, though immune exposures that went unrecorded were likely present. The donor was CMV seropositive and was included in the group of 289 seropositive cohort members. A peripheral blood sample was collected from each donor, and TCR beta sequencing was performed on peripheral blood mononuclear cells. The Qiagen DNeasy Blood Extraction Kit was used to extract genomic DNA from the blood cell samples. As concerns this clone: Its antigen specificity is not known. No much larger clone is present one base from it, and per-base qualities are unavailable.

Overall study results and their limits: V-gene and J-gene trimming of TCR beta chains was associated with a missense DCLRE1C variant in a later genetic analysis, and the association was replicated in an independent cohort. A further reported finding was that TCR beta sequences accurately predicted the HLA-A and HLA-B alleles for most subjects in the first cohort. In this cohort, only TCR beta chains were sequenced, and detectable features were limited by the absence of alpha or paired-chain data. Roughly uniform sequencing depth across donors was assumed in presence/absence analyses, although this assumption may not hold. Three of the identified cytomegalovirus-associated TCR beta chains were confirmed in vitro to be specific for cytomegalovirus antigens. While some public TCRs were present in many individuals, most TCR sequences turned up only very rarely across donors. For the cohort, immune exposure information was limited to CMV serostatus. Linkage disequilibrium might explain the correlated functional status among segregating V segments, but an unknown experimental factor could not be excluded. According to a later genetic analysis, donors in an Asian-associated ancestry cluster had fewer N-insertions in productive TCRs than the approximately 650-donor mean. Because HLA typing was unavailable for some donors at each locus, only the typed subset was used in association tests. In a later analysis, TCR association rates were found to vary across HLA loci, with the most associated TCRs seen for DRB1 alleles and the fewest for HLA-C alleles. Most CMV-associated TCR beta chains appeared to be HLA-restricted in a later analysis, and the HLA associations seemed to be driven largely by CMV exposure. An earlier analysis of approximately 570 of the donors showed that most TCR beta V segments appeared in productive rearrangements either about 87% or about 30% of the time, which broadly matched IMGT annotations. The authors suggested that the approach could potentially be extended to other disease states and immunological phenotypes. Cytomegalovirus status was reported to be diagnosed by the classifier with high specificity and sensitivity in both the original and validation cohorts. A later analysis associated 15,000 or so TCR beta sequences with specific HLA alleles at a false discovery rate of 0.05. The study listed approximately 150 TCR beta chains as associated with cytomegalovirus. Because counts were too low, approximately 18 rarely observed V segments, including chromosome 9 orphons, were excluded from the earlier analysis of roughly 580 of the donors. In a later analysis, HLA-associated TCR beta chains showed more clonal expansion and lower generation probabilities than non-associated chains that were equally common. A cluster of highly shared sequence variants was judged likely to represent a technical artifact of the sequencing pipeline. In a later analysis, several top co-occurrence clusters were reported to appear linked to parvovirus B19, influenza, CMV and Epstein-Barr virus. Some IMGT-functional V segments, including TRBV6-2 and TRBV6-3, could not be distinguished by the 87-base-pair reads and were therefore excluded. Strong co-occurrence of HLA alleles, especially DR and DQ, made assigning TCR associations to individual alleles difficult.

Its CDR3 holds 14 amino acids, cysteine through phenylalanine. Kept here is only the CDR3 DNA, which spans 42 bases and is read in frame from base 1. Trimmed from V: 7 bases; trimmed from J: 3 bases; junction bases lacking a gene match: 5. Based on the germline V gene, the CDR1 and CDR2 sequences are SQVTM and ANQGSEA. Receptors were amplified or captured by the immunoSEQ multiplex PCR assay. For the multiplex PCR, a mixture combining 60 forward primers for TCR Vbeta segments and 13 reverse primers for TCR Jbeta segments was used. A multiplex PCR assay on genomic DNA amplified the CDR3 region of rearranged TCR beta genes. Amplified TCR beta libraries were sequenced as 87-base-pair reads on the Illumina HiSeq System. The original methods were these. In a later analysis, roughly 80 million unique TCR beta chains were counted across the approximately 620 repertoires, and roughly 9.9 million of these chains were shared by at least two donors. Raw reads were error-corrected and collapsed into unique sequences with a nearest-neighbor algorithm that merged closely related sequences to remove PCR and sequencing errors. CDR3 sequences were aligned to IMGT reference sequences to assign V, D and J gene segments. For a sequence to be retained, a match of at least six nucleotides was required to both a V gene segment and a J gene segment. A rearrangement counted as productive if the CDR3 had no stop codons and remained in frame with V and J, and every other rearrangement counted as non-productive. Following IMGT convention, CDR3 was defined as the stretch from the second conserved V-encoded cysteine to the conserved J-encoded phenylalanine. The earlier analysis of about 640 of the donors excluded any sequence lacking an unambiguous match to a single V gene segment. In an earlier analysis of around 600 of the donors, V segments were called functional above 56.7% productive rearrangements and were called segregating when the between-donor standard deviation exceeded 5%. A statistical classification framework was developed to diagnose cytomegalovirus status using the catalog of TCR beta chain sequences. A later analysis assigned V and J genes by comparing TCR nucleotide sequences with IMGT/GENE-DB human TR gene sequences. Using the TCRdist pipeline, a later analysis assigned CDR3 sequences along with most-parsimonious VDJ recombination scenarios. In a later analysis, each TCR beta chain was defined by its CDR3 amino acid sequence together with its V-gene family, and reads without a unique V-gene family were excluded. As a way to deal with suspected cross-contamination and a sequencing artifact, a later analysis dropped more than 500 nucleotide sequences that were highly shared and had low generation probability. A later analysis calculated a clonal expansion index for each public chain from normalized within-repertoire ranks of inferred template counts. A later analysis computed generation probabilities with a VDJ recombination model fitted to out-of-frame rearrangements, and checked the results against IGoR. In a later analysis, TCR-TCR, TCR-HLA and TCR-CMV co-occurrence was scored with hypergeometric tests, and a repertoire-size bias correction was applied to TCR pairs. To estimate false discovery rates, a later analysis permuted the HLA or CMV assignments 20 times. A later analysis grouped co-occurring TCRs with DBSCAN, adding TCRdist sequence similarity when clustering within HLA-allele-positive subsets. Repertoires with fewer than 30,000 or more than 120,000 public chains, plus five repertoires with anomalous nucleotide sharing, were excluded from co-occurrence clustering. TCRdb re-hosts the immuneACCESS table, in-frame sequences only. Its copies lack some clones; in the studies checked, an unresolved V gene accounts for under half of them, and the cause for the rest is not known. The D gene and trimming were derived from the DNA, and the V and J assignments and clone size from that table. The table for this sample lists 150,000 or so clones; more than 60% of them were counted only once. The ten largest clones capture about 7.7% of the sample.

Sequencing used PBMCs. The sequence was collected from a woman between 40 and 55 years old in good health and CMV-seropositive. The V and J segments used are TRBV29-1 and TRBJ2-1; 11 junctional bases match TRBD1. The CDR3 amino acid sequence is: CSARDRGNYNEQFF. DNA sequence: TGCAGCGCAAGGGACAGGGGGAACTACAATGAGCAGTTCTTC.